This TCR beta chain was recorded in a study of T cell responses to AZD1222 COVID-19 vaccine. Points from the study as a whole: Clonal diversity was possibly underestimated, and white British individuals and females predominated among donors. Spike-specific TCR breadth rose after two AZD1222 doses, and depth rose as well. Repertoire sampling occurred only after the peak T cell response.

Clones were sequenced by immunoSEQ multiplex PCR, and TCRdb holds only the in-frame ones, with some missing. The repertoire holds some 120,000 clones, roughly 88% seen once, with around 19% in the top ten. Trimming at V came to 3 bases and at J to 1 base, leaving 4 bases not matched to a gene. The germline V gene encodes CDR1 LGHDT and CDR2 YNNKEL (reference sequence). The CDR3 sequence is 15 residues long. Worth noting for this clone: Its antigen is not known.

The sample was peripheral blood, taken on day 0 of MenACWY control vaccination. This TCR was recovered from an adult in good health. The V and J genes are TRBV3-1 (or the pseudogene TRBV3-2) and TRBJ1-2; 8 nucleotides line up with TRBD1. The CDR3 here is CASSHGQGVNYGYTF. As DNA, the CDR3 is TGTGCCAGCAGCCACGGACAGGGAGTTAACTATGGCTACACCTTC.